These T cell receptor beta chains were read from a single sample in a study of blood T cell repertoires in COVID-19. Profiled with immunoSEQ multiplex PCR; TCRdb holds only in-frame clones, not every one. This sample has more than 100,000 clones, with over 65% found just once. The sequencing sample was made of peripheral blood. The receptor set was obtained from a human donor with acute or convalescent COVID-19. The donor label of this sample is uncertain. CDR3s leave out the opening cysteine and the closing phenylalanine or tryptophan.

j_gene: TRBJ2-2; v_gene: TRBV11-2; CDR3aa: ASTRGRGSTGELF
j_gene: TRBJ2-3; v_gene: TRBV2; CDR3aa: ASSGLAGLATDTQY
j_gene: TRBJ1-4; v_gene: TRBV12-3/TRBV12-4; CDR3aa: ASSKQVDEKLF
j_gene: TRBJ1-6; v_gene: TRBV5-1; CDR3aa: ASSRSGGGNSPLH
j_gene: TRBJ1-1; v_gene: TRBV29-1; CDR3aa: SVGARRGTEAF
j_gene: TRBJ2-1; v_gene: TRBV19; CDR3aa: ACSIRGGGEGGNEQF
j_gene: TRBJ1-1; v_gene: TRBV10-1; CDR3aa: ASSGQGAGEAF
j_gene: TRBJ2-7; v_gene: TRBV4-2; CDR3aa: ASSRQLAVLSSYEQY
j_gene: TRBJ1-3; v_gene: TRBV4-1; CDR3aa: ASSQPGAGNTIY
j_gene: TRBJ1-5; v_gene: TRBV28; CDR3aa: ASSLGGTQPQH
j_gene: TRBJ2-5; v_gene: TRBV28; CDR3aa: ASSPGQGIKETQY
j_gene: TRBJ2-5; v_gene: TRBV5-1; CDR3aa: ASSPEYGVGETQY
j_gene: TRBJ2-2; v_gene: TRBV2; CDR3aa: ASSQQNTGELF
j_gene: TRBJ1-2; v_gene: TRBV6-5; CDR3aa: ASGSAGGYT
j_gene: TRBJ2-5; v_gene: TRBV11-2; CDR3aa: ASSLGSRGETQY
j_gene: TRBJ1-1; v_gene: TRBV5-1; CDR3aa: ASRKVGGMNTEAF
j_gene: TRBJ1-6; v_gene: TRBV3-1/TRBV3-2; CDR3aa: ASSQGRSILGQGADSPLH
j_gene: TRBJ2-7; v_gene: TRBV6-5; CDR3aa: ASSYSTTGAHEQY
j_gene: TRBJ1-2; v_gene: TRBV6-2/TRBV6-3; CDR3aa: ASSLVRSSYGYT
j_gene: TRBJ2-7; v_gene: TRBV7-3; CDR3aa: ASSLRQGAREQY
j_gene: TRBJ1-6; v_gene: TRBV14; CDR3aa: ASSVVGYNSPLH
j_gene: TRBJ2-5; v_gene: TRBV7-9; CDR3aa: ASSLGPGTSGDGQY
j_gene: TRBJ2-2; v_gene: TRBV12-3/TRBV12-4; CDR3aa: ASKTGNTGELF
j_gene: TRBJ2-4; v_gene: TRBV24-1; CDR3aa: ATSDLGQDGKNIQY
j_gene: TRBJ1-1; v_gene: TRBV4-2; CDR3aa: ASSQEQGSLASTEAF
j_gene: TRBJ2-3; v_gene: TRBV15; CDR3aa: ATSREPGTGGDTQY
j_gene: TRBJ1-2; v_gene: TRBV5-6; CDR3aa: ASSFTNLNYGYT
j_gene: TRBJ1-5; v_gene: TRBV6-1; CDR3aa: ASSERVRGNQPQH
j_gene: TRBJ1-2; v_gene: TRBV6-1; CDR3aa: ASSEMQGNYGYT
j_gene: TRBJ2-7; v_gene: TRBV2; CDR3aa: ASEASSYEQY
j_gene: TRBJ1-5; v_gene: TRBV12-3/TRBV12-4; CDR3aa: ASSEAHNQPQH
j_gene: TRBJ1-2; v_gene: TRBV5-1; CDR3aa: ASSPRTGGDYGYT
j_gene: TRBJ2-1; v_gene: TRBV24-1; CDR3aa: ATSDTSGGASSYNEQF
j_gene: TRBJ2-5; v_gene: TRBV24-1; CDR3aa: ATSPPGGPQETQY
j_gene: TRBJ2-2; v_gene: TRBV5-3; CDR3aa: ARSLGGGNTGELF
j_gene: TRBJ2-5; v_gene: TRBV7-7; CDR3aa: ASSFTGRETQY
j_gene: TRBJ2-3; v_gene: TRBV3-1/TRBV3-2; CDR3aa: ASSQDISGDGDTQY
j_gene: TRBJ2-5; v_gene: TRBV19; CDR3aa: ASSTRGFRETQY
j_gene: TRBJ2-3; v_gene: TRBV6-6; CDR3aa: ASSPGTGPALRDTQY
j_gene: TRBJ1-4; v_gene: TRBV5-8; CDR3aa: ASSLRSGAGEKLF
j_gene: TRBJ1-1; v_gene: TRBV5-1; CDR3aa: ASSLVGQGSLDEAF
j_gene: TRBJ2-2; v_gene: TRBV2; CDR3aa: ASKGQGNTGELF
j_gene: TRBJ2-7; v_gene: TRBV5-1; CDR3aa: ASQAVELGEQY
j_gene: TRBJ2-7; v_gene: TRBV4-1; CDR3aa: ASSQKTSGGISYEQY
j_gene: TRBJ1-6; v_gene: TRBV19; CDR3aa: ASSPGGNSPLH
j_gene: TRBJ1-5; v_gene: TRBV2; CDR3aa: ASSRDDRVPQH
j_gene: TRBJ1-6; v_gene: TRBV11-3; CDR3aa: ASSRGGDSPLH
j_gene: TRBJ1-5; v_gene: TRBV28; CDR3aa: ASSLAGPGNQPQH
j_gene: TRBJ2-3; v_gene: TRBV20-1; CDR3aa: SASRGGITDTQY
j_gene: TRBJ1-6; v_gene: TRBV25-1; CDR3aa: ASRRQGPNSPLH
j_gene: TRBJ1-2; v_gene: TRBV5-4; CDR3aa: ASSLRGGNGYT
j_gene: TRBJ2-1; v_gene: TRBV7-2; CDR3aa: ASSPIRGRENEQF
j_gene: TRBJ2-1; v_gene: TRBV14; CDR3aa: ASSQKTREVYNEQF